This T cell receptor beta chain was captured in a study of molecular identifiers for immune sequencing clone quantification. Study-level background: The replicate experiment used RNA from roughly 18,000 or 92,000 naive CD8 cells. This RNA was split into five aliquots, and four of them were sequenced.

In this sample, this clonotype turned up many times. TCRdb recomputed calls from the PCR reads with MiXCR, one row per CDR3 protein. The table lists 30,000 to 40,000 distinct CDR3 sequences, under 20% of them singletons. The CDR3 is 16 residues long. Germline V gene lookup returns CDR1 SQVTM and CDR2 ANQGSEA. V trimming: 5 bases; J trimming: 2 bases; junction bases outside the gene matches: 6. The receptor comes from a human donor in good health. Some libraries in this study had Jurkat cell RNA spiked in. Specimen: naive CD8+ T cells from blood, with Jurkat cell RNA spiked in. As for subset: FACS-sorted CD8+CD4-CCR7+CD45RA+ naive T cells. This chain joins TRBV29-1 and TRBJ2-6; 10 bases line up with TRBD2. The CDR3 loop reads CSVFGTSEAGANVLTF. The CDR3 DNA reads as TGCAGCGTTTTTGGGACTAGCGAAGCTGGGGCCAACGTCCTGACTTTC. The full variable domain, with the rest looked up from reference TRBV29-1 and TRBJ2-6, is SAVISQKPSRDICQRGTSLTIQCQVDSQVTMMFWYRQQPGQSLTLIATANQGSEATYESGFVIDKFPISRPNLTFSTLTVSNMSPEDSSIYLCSVFGTSEAGANVLTFGAGSRLTVL.